This passage covers 3 T cell receptor beta chains from one sample sequenced in a study of cytomegalovirus exposure and HLA in healthy donors. The PCR employed 60 Vbeta primers together with 13 Jbeta primers. Repertoires were generated with immunoSEQ multiplex PCR, while TCRdb's copy carries only in-frame clones and drops some. This table has more than 200,000 clones, about 75% appearing once. The specimen sequenced was PBMCs. The origin of the receptors is a man aged 18 to 29 in good health and CMV-seronegative.

Comment on this clone: A read error may produce the germline difference seen at one junction end. V and J are TRBV27 and TRBJ1-4; D perhaps matches TRBD1 (5 bases). Germline V gene lookup returns CDR1 MNHEY and CDR2 SMNVEV (reference sequence). CDR3 length: 15 residues. For the CDR3, the DNA is TGTACCAGCAGTTCCCTTCCGGACACAAATGAAAAACTGTTTTTT. Its protein is CTSSSLPDTNEKLFF.

This chain connects TRBV5-6 to TRBJ1-4, with D unresolved. CDR1 is SGHDT and CDR2 is YYEEEE in the germline V gene. V lost 4 bases and J lost 0, with 13 bases in between. There are 16 residues in the CDR3. The CDR3, as DNA: TGTGCCAGCAGCGTCAGACGGACTGCAACTAATGAAAAACTGTTTTTT. Protein: CASSVRRTATNEKLFF.

J is TRBJ1-1 and V is TRBV7-3; the D gene is possibly TRBD1 (6 bases). The germline V and J ends were trimmed by 1 base and 4 bases, with 10 bases remaining between them. The CDR3 loop spans 14 amino acids. CDR1 is SGHTA and CDR2 is FQGTGA in the germline V gene. The CDR3: CASSLNRVSTEAFF. DNA for the CDR3: TGTGCCAGCAGCTTAAACAGGGTATCCACTGAAGCTTTCTTT. The entire variable domain, with the rest obtained from reference TRBV7-3 and TRBJ1-1, is as follows: GAGVSQTPSNKVTEKGKYVELRCDPISGHTALYWYRQSLGQGPEFLIYFQGTGAADDSGLPNDRFFAVRPEGSVSTLKIQRTERGDSAVYLCASSLNRVSTEAFFGQGTRLTVV.